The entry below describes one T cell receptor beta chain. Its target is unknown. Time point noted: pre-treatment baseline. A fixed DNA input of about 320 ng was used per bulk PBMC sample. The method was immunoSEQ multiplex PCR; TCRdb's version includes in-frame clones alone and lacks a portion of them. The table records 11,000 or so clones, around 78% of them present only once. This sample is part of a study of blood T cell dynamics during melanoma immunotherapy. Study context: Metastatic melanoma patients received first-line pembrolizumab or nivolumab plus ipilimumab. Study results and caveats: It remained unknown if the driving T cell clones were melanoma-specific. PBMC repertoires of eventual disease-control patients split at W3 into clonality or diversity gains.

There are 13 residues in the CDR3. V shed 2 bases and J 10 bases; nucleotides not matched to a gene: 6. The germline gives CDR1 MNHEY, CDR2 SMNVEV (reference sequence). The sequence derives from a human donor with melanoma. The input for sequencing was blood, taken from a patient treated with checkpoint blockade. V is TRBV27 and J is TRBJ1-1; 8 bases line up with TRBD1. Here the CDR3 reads CASSLHGTGVAFF. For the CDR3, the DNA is TGTGCCAGCAGTTTACATGGGACAGGCGTAGCTTTCTTT.